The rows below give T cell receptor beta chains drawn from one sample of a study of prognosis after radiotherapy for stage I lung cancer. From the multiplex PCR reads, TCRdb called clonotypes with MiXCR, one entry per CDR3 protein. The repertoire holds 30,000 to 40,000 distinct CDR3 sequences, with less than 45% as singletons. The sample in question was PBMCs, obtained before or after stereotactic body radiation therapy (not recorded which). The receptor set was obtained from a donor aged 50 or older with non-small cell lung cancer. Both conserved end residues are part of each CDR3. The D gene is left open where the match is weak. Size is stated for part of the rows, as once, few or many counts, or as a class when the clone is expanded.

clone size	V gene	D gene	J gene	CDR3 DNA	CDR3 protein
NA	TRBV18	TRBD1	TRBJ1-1	TGTGCCAGCTCAATACAGGGGGCCGACACTGAAGCTTTCTTT	CASSIQGADTEAFF
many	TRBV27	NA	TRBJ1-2	TGTGCCAGCGGCCGAAACACCCCGGGAGCCAACTATGGCTACACCTTC	CASGRNTPGANYGYTF
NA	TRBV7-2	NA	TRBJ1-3	TGTGCCAGCAGCTCGCCGGGACTTGGAAACACCATATATTTT	CASSSPGLGNTIYF
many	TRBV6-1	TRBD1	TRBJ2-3	TGTGCCAGCAGTGGGGACAGGGTCACAGATACGCAGTATTTT	CASSGDRVTDTQYF
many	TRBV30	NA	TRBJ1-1	TGTGCCTGGTCCAAAGGCGGGCAGTCGGTTGAAGCTTTCTTT	CAWSKGGQSVEAFF
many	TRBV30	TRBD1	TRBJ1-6	TGTGCCTGGGTCCGACAGGGGGATTCACCCCTCCACTTT	CAWVRQGDSPLHF
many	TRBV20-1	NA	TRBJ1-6	TGCAGTGCTAGAGCCCCAGGGGCTAATTCACCCCTCCACTTT	CSARAPGANSPLHF
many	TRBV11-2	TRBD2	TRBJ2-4	TGTGCCAGCAGCTTAGATCCGGGGGGAAACATTCAGTACTTC	CASSLDPGGNIQYF
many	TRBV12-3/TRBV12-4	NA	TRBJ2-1	TGTGCCAGCACTCTATTGGGGGGTGGGCGGTCCTCCTACAATGAGCAGTTCTTC	CASTLLGGGRSSYNEQFF
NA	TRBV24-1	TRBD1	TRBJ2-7	TGTGCCACCAGTGATCCGGGACAGGCGGTCACCTATGAGCAGTACTTC	CATSDPGQAVTYEQYF
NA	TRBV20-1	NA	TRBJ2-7	TGCAGTGCTATTGGGGGGGCCTTTCCCTACGGGCAGTACTTC	CSAIGGAFPYGQYF
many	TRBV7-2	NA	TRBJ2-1	TGTGCCAGCAGCTTAGAAGAAAACGACAATGAGCAGTTCTTC	CASSLEENDNEQFF
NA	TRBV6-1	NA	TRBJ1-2	TGTGCCATCAGTGCCATCGGAGGGGGGTTATCCCATGGCTACACCTTC	CAISAIGGGLSHGYTF
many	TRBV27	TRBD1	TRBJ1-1	TGTGCCAGCAGGGCGTCCAGGGGGATCCTCACTGAAGCTTTCTTT	CASRASRGILTEAFF
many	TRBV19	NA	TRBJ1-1	TGTGCCACCATGCGCGGGGGCAGGAACACTGAAGCTTTCTTT	CATMRGGRNTEAFF
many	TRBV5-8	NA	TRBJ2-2	TGTGCCAGCAGCGCGAACGGGGGAAGGAACACCGGGGAGCTGTTTTTT	CASSANGGRNTGELFF
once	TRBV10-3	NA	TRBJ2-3	TGTGCCACCGACCCTAGCAGAGGAAGGGGAGGTACGCAGTATTTT	CATDPSRGRGGTQYF
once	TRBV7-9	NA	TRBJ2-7	TGTGCCAGCAGCCCCAGGGGCCGGGACACCTCCTACGAGCAGTACTTC	CASSPRGRDTSYEQYF
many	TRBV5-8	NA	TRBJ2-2	TGTGCCAGCAGCTTGGGGGTCGGCGGCCTCACCGGGGAGCTGTTTTTT	CASSLGVGGLTGELFF
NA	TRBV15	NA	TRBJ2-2	TGTGCCACCAGCAGAGATAGGCTCCTTAACACCGGGGAGCTGTTTTTT	CATSRDRLLNTGELFF
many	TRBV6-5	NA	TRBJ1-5	TGTGCCAGCAGTTACTCGAGCGCTAGCAATCAGCCCCAGCATTTT	CASSYSSASNQPQHF
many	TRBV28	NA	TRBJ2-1	TGTGCCAGCAGCTCGGTAAAAGCTGAGCAGTTCTTC	CASSSVKAEQFF
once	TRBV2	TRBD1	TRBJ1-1	TGTGCCAGCAGTGTTGACAGGGGGAACACTGAAGCTTTCTTT	CASSVDRGNTEAFF
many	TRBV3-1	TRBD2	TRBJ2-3	TGTGCCAGCAGCCTCGGGACTAGCGGGAGGGGGACAGATACGCAGTATTTT	CASSLGTSGRGTDTQYF
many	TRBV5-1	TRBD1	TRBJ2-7	TGCGCCAGCAGCTTGAACGGGGGACAGGGTGGGGACGAGCAGTACTTC	CASSLNGGQGGDEQYF
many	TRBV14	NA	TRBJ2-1	TGTGCCAGCAGCAAAACTAGCAGCGTCTACAATGAGCAGTTCTTC	CASSKTSSVYNEQFF
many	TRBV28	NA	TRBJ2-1	TGTGCCAGCAGTAACGATCAGGGGCCGTTCTCCTACAATGAGCAGTTCTTC	CASSNDQGPFSYNEQFF
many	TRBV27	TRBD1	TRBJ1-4	TGTGCCAGCAGCCTCCTGACAGGGGGGGGTGAAAAACTGTTTTTT	CASSLLTGGGEKLFF
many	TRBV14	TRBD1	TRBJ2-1	TGTGCCAGCAGCCAAGATCCGGTCAGGGGGAACAATGAGCAGTTCTTC	CASSQDPVRGNNEQFF
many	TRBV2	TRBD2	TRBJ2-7	TGTGCCAGCACCCCCGAAGGTAGCGGGGGATACGAGCAGTACTTC	CASTPEGSGGYEQYF
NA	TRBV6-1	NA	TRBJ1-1	TGTGCCAGCAGTCCCTCGAGGGCGGCAAACACTGAAGCTTTCTTT	CASSPSRAANTEAFF
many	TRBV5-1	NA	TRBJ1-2	TGCGCCAGCAGCCCAGGGACGGGGGACAACTATGGCTACACCTTC	CASSPGTGDNYGYTF
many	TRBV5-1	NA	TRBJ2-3	TGCGCCAGCAGCTTGACAGGACACCCTCGCACAGATACGCAGTATTTT	CASSLTGHPRTDTQYF
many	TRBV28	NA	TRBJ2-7	TGTGCCAGCAGTTCGGCCACCTACGAGCAGTACTTC	CASSSATYEQYF
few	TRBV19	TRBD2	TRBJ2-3	TGTGCCAGTAGTATTAAGCGGGGGGGCCGTGATACGCGGTATTTT	CASSIKRGGRDTRYF
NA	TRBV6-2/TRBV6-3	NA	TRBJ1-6	TGTGCCAGCCAACGAAGCCACCCAGTGGGCTATAATTCACCCCTCTACTTT	CASQRSHPVGYNSPLYF
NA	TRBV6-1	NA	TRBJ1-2	TGTGCCAGCACCCCTAGCGTCCTCGGAGCGAAGGGGAACTATGGCTACACCTTC	CASTPSVLGAKGNYGYTF
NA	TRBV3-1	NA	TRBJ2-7	TGTGCCAGCATCCTCGAGGTACAGGGTTCCGAGCAGTACTTC	CASILEVQGSEQYF
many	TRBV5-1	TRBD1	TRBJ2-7	TGCGCCAGCAGCTTGCTTGGACAGGTGGCCTACGAGCAGTACTTC	CASSLLGQVAYEQYF
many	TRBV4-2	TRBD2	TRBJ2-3	TGTGCCAGCAGCCCGACCGGGACTAGCGGGAATGGGGGCACAGATACGCAGTATTTT	CASSPTGTSGNGGTDTQYF
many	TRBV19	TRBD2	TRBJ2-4	TGTGCCAGTAGTAGGGGACTAGCGGAGCTAGCCAAAAACATTCAGTACTTC	CASSRGLAELAKNIQYF
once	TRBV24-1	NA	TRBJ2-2	TGTGCCACCAGTTGGGGACAAGGTGTATCCCGGGAGCTGTTTTTT	CATSWGQGVSRELFF
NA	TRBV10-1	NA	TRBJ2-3	TGCGCCAGCAGTGAGTCAACAGATACGCAGTATTTT	CASSESTDTQYF
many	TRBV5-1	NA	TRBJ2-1	TGCGCCAGCAGCTTGGTTGCGGGGGCCACGGATGAGCAGTTCTTC	CASSLVAGATDEQFF
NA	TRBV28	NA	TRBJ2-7	TGTGCCAGCAGCGCATGGGCGCCCCGGAGACTTCCCTACTACGAGCAGTACTTC	CASSAWAPRRLPYYEQYF